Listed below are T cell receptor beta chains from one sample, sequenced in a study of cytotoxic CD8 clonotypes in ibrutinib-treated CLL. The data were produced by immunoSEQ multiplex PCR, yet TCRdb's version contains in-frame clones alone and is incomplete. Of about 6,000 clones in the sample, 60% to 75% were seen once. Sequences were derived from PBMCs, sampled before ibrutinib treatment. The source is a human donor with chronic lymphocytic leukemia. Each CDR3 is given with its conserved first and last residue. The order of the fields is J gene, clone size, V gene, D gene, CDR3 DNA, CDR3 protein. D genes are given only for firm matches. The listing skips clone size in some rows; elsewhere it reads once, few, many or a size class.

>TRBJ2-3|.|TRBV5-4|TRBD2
TGTGCCAGCAGCTTTGGCGGGAGAACCACAGATACGCAGTATTTT
CASSFGGRTTDTQYF
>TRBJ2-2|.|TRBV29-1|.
TGCAGCGCTAGCACGGGAAAGGGAACCGGGGAGCTGTTTTTT
CSASTGKGTGELFF
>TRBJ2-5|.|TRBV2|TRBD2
TGTGCCAGCAGCGCTTCCGGGACTAGTTCCCGAGAGACCCAGTACTTC
CASSASGTSSRETQYF
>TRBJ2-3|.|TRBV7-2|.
TGTGCCAGCAGCTTATTACTAATCACAGATACGCAGTATTTT
CASSLLLITDTQYF
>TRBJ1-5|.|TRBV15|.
TGTGCCACCAGCAGAGGTTACGGGGGCGCGACCCACCAGCATTTT
CATSRGYGGATHQHF
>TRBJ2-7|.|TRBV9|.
TGTGCCAGCAGCGTAGGGGTAGGGCCGTCCCAGGACGAGCAGTACTTC
CASSVGVGPSQDEQYF
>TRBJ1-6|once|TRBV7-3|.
TGTGCCAGCGCGAGGGGGGGAAATTCACCCCTCCACTTT
CASARGGNSPLHF
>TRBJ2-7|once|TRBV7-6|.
TGTGCCAGCAGCTCTTATCGAAGCTCCTACGAGCAGTACTTC
CASSSYRSSYEQYF
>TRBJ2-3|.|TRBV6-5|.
TGTGCCAGCAGTAGTCCAGCCCGAAGCACAGATACGCAGTATTTT
CASSSPARSTDTQYF
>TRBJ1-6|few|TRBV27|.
TGTGCCAGCAGTTTGGGGTCGAATTCACCCCTCCACTTT
CASSLGSNSPLHF